Each of the 29 T cell receptor beta chains below was sequenced from the same sample in a study of CD8 T cells in Susac syndrome. Reverse transcription of about 0.5 to 1 ug RNA used random hexamers. One entry per CDR3 protein results from TCRdb running MiXCR on the immunoSEQ multiplex PCR reads. The table has 100,000 to 150,000 distinct CDR3 sequences, just under 95% seen once. Sequenced material: CD4+ T cells from PBMCs. The receptor set was obtained from a human donor in good health.

The chain has TRBV5-1 and TRBJ2-7; TRBD1 is a possible D gene (6 bases). Trimming pared 7 bases from V and 2 bases from J, leaving 16 bases between. CDR1 and CDR2 (germline): SGHRS, YFSETQ. The CDR3 sequence is 14 residues long. Written as DNA, the CDR3 is TGCGCCAGCTCTGGGAACAGGGCTACCTACGAGCAGTACTTC. It yields the protein CASSGNRATYEQYF.

This clonotype was recorded once. The chain carries TRBV4-2 and TRBJ1-1, with a possible D match to TRBD1 (5 bases). Trimming shortened V by 0 bases and J by 2 bases, and 10 bases separated the two germline ends. Germline V gene data show CDR1 as LGHNA and CDR2 as YNFKEQ. The CDR3 length is 15 residues. CDR3 in amino acids: CASSQDPGPNTEAFF. The CDR3 coding sequence is TGTGCCAGCAGCCAAGATCCGGGACCCAACACTGAAGCTTTCTTT.

This clonotype turned up a few times. The chain carries TRBV6-2 or TRBV6-3 and TRBJ2-7, with 10 bases aligning to TRBD2. CDR1 is MNHEY, CDR2 SVGEGT, per germline. This CDR3 has 15 residues. V trimming: 8 bases; J trimming: 3 bases; junction bases outside the gene matches: 10. CDR3 sequence (DNA): TGTGCCAGCCTACCCTCGACTAGCGGGCTCTACGAGCAGTACTTC. This translates into CASLPSTSGLYEQYF.

The CDR3 here is CASSEDLYNEQFF. As DNA, the CDR3 is TGCGCCAGCAGCGAAGACCTATACAATGAGCAGTTCTTC. The J gene is TRBJ2-1, the V gene TRBV10-1; D not resolved. CDR3 size: 13 residues. In germline, CDR1 is WNHNN, CDR2 SYGVQD (reference sequence). V lost 6 bases, J lost 4 bases, and 10 bases lay in between.

V gene TRBV6-2 or TRBV6-3 combines with J gene TRBJ1-1; D remains ambiguous. Looked up from germline, CDR1 is MNHEY and CDR2 is SVGEGT. The CDR3 covers 12 residues. Trimming pared 6 bases from V and 10 bases from J, leaving 15 bases between. The CDR3 loop is CASSMEGWGAFF. CDR3 coding DNA: TGTGCCAGCAGCATGGAGGGTTGGGGAGCTTTCTTT.

CDR3 residues: CSVLRGGNTEAFF. As DNA, the CDR3 is TGCAGCGTCCTACGGGGGGGGAACACTGAAGCTTTCTTT. The chain carries TRBV29-1 and TRBJ1-1, with D tentatively TRBD1 (5 bases). The V gene's germline CDR1 is SQVTM and CDR2 ANQGSEA. Deletions cut 6 bases from V and 1 base from J, with 12 bases between. The CDR3 sequence is 13 residues long.

The chain uses TRBV6-2 or TRBV6-3 and TRBJ2-7, with a tentative D call TRBD1 (6 bases). CDR1 and CDR2 from the germline V gene are MNHEY and SVGEGT. The V end lost 7 bases, the J end lost 0 bases, and 31 bases lay between the germline ends. The CDR3 is 20 amino acids. The CDR3: CASTWVSSQGKRGNSYEQYF. DNA for the CDR3: TGTGCCAGCACGTGGGTAAGCTCACAGGGTAAGCGAGGAAACTCCTACGAGCAGTACTTC.

The V call is TRBV12-3 or TRBV12-4, the J call TRBJ1-2; unclear D gene. The V gene lost 2 bases and the J gene lost 2 bases, with 6 bases spanning the gap. CDR3 length equals 13 residues. CDR3 protein: CASSLNSNYGYTF. DNA for the CDR3: TGTGCCAGCAGTTTAAACAGCAACTATGGCTACACCTTC.

The chain joins TRBV12-3 or TRBV12-4 to TRBJ2-3; 10 bases match TRBD2. V was pared by 1 base and J by 7 bases, with 14 bases of the junction left unmatched. The CDR3 totals 18 residues. DNA of the CDR3: TGTGCCAGCAGTTTAGAAATGAGGCTAGCGGGAGAGTGGCATACGCAGTATTTT. It encodes CASSLEMRLAGEWHTQYF.

This rearrangement joins TRBV2 to TRBJ1-2; D is possibly TRBD1 (5 bases). The germline gives CDR1 SNHLY, CDR2 FYNNEI. This CDR3 is built from 14 residues. V gave up 6 bases and J gave up 8 bases, with 19 bases separating them. CDR3 DNA: TGTGCCAGCAGGGCAGACTGGGGGAGTGGAGGCTACACCTTC. This codes for CASRADWGSGGYTF.

The CDR3 bases are TGTGCCAGCAGCCCCCGGGACCTCTTGGCGCCTTTCTTT. Encoded protein: CASSPRDLLAPFF. V gene TRBV7-2 combines with J gene TRBJ1-1, with D maybe TRBD1 (5 bases). V dropped 5 bases and J dropped 12 bases, with 19 bases sitting between them. Germline V gives CDR1 SGHTA, CDR2 FQGNSA. CDR3 size: 13 residues.

The chain employs TRBV20-1 and TRBJ2-1; possibly TRBD2 for D (6 bases). The CDR3 loop spans 14 amino acids. Looked up from germline, CDR1 is DFQATT and CDR2 is SNEGSKA (reference sequence). The germline V and J ends were trimmed by 5 bases and 4 bases, with 15 bases remaining between them. CDR3 amino acids: CSAWAGSGYNEQFF. The CDR3 DNA follows: TGCAGTGCTTGGGCGGGGTCGGGGTACAATGAGCAGTTCTTC.

V is TRBV29-1 and J is TRBJ2-7, with 14 bases lining up with TRBD2. V lost 3 bases to trimming and J lost 1 base; unmatched junction nucleotides: 11. CDR1 and CDR2 (germline): SQVTM, ANQGSEA. The CDR3 runs 18 residues. CDR3: CSVENLSGTSGRSYEQYF. In nucleotides, the CDR3 is TGCAGCGTTGAGAACCTTTCCGGGACTAGCGGGAGATCCTACGAGCAGTACTTC.

The rearrangement uses TRBV5-6 and TRBJ2-3, with 8 bases matching TRBD2. The germline V gene has CDR1 SGHDT and CDR2 YYEEEE. The ends lost 0 bases at V and 9 bases at J; junction bases unmatched: 9. CDR3 length: 15 residues. The CDR3 coding sequence is TGTGCCAGCAGCTTGGGGAGGACGCCGGGGGGGACGCAGTATTTT. It translates to CASSLGRTPGGTQYF.

The chain has TRBV29-1 and TRBJ2-7; 7 bases map to TRBD2. In germline, CDR1 is SQVTM, CDR2 ANQGSEA. V was clipped by 7 bases and J by 0 bases; unmatched bases: 3. This CDR3 comprises 12 residues. In nucleotides, the CDR3 is TGCAGCGGCGCTAGCGGCTCCTACGAGCAGTACTTC. This codes for CSGASGSYEQYF.

The chain joins TRBV5-1 to TRBJ2-1; 9 positions agree with TRBD2. The germline V gene has CDR1 SGHRS and CDR2 YFSETQ. Trimming took 1 base from V and 0 from J; bases not matched to a gene: 5. The CDR3 spans 17 residues. The CDR3 sequence is CASSLLSSGSSYNEQFF. In DNA, the CDR3 is TGCGCCAGCAGCTTGTTGAGTAGCGGGAGCTCCTACAATGAGCAGTTCTTC.

This rearrangement joins TRBV18 to TRBJ2-5, with TRBD1 matching over 9 bases. This CDR3 is built from 15 residues. Germline V lookup: CDR1 KGHSH, CDR2 LQKENI. The junction had 9 bases not matched to a gene; V was cut back by 2 bases and J by 8 bases. The CDR3, as DNA: TGTGCCAGCTCACCAGCCGGGACAGGGTTGAGAACCCAGTACTTC. This sequence encodes CASSPAGTGLRTQYF.

This clonotype was recorded only once. V and J are TRBV7-9 and TRBJ2-1; 11 nucleotides agree with TRBD1. This CDR3 has 17 amino acids. Germline-derived CDR1 and CDR2 are SEHNR and FQNEAQ (reference sequence). Trimming took 4 bases from V and 8 from J; bases not matched to a gene: 13. CDR3 nucleotide sequence: TGTGCCAGCAGCTACTTCACCGGACAGGGGGCGCGGGATGAGCAGTTCTTC. Its translation is CASSYFTGQGARDEQFF.

The rearrangement joins TRBV9 to TRBJ1-2, with a weak D call TRBD1 (5 bases). This CDR3 has 16 amino acids. V lost 4 bases to trimming and J lost 1 base, with 17 bases between them. The germline V gene has CDR1 SGDLS and CDR2 YYNGEE. This chain's CDR3 is CASSLSHGGGNYGYTF. In DNA, the CDR3 is TGTGCCAGCAGCTTAAGCCATGGGGGAGGTAACTATGGCTACACCTTC.

The chain employs TRBV5-1 and TRBJ1-2; TRBD1 aligns across 8 bases. This CDR3 spans 14 amino acids. J was trimmed by 5 bases and V by 5 bases; bases with no gene match: 8. Germline V gene data show CDR1 as SGHRS and CDR2 as YFSETQ. The CDR3 sequence: CASSPGQGIYGYTF. CDR3 coding DNA: TGCGCCAGCAGTCCCGGACAGGGAATTTATGGCTACACCTTC.

CDR3 protein: CASSLVQLNTEAFF. CDR3 DNA: TGCGCCAGCAGCTTGGTTCAACTGAACACTGAAGCTTTCTTT. The chain links TRBV5-1 to TRBJ1-1; the D is unclear. The CDR3 consists of 14 residues. The germline V gene encodes CDR1 SGHRS and CDR2 YFSETQ. The germline V and J ends were trimmed by 0 bases and 0 bases, with 6 bases remaining between them.

The chain combines TRBV5-1 with TRBJ1-1; D uncertain. Deletions cut 3 bases from V and 1 base from J, with 10 bases between. From germline, CDR1 is SGHRS and CDR2 YFSETQ. The length of the CDR3 is 14 residues. The CDR3 loop reads CASSSQGGNTEAFF. As DNA, the CDR3 is TGCGCCAGCAGCTCCCAAGGTGGGAACACTGAAGCTTTCTTT.

The gene calls are TRBV7-2 and TRBJ2-3, with TRBD2 matching over 7 bases. V was clipped by 0 bases and J by 6 bases; unmatched bases: 6. CDR1 SGHTA and CDR2 FQGNSA come from the germline V gene. This CDR3 is built from 15 residues. Written as DNA, the CDR3 is TGTGCCAGCAGCTTAGCGGGAGGGCGGCAGGATACGCAGTATTTT. Protein sequence: CASSLAGGRQDTQYF.

The chain employs TRBV6-2 or TRBV6-3 and TRBJ2-1; tentative D call: TRBD2 (7 bases). Germline V gives CDR1 MNHEY, CDR2 SVGEGT. V was cut by 6 bases and J by 7 bases, with 22 bases left in between. The CDR3 is made up of 16 amino acids. The CDR3 loop is CASRGGRGLAPNEQFF. The CDR3 DNA sequence: TGTGCCAGCAGAGGAGGGAGGGGGTTGGCTCCTAATGAGCAGTTCTTC.

The genes are TRBV10-3 and TRBJ2-5; D is unclear. Germline CDR1 reads ENHRY; CDR2 reads SYGVKD. V was pared by 2 bases and J by 0 bases, with 4 bases between. The CDR3 runs 13 residues. DNA of the CDR3: TGTGCCATCAGTGAGCCGGACCAAGAGACCCAGTACTTC. Amino acids: CAISEPDQETQYF.

The gene calls are TRBV15 and TRBJ2-5; D unclear. In germline, CDR1 is LNHNV, CDR2 YYDKDF (reference sequence). The CDR3 spans 14 residues. V lost 0 bases to trimming and J lost 5 bases, with 10 bases between them. CDR3 nucleotide sequence: TGTGCCACCAGCAGAGATAACGGTTTTGAGACCCAGTACTTC. Amino acids: CATSRDNGFETQYF.

This chain joins TRBV5-4 and TRBJ2-5; tentatively, D is TRBD1 (6 bases). Germline lookup yields CDR1 SGHNT and CDR2 YYREEE (reference sequence). V was cut by 0 bases and J by 2 bases, with 14 bases left in between. The CDR3 is 16 residues long. The CDR3: CASSLGGQGWQETQYF. In nucleotides, the CDR3 is TGTGCCAGCAGCTTGGGGGGGCAGGGTTGGCAAGAGACCCAGTACTTC. The whole variable domain, remainder taken from reference TRBV5-4 and TRBJ2-5, is ETGVTQSPTHLIKTRGQQVTLRCSSQSGHNTVSWYQQALGQGPQFIFQYYREEENGRGNFPPRFSGLQFPNYSSELNVNALELDDSALYLCASSLGGQGWQETQYFGPGTRLLVL.

In its sample, this clonotype was seen a few times. The rearrangement joins TRBV9 to TRBJ2-7, with D possibly TRBD2 on 5 matching bases. The germline gives CDR1 SGDLS, CDR2 YYNGEE. The CDR3 is 13 residues long. Trimming cost V 3 bases and J 0 bases, with 7 bases left between them. The CDR3 sequence is CASSAGLSYEQYF. Here the CDR3 DNA reads TGTGCCAGCAGCGCCGGACTCTCCTACGAGCAGTACTTC.

This chain links TRBV30 with TRBJ1-1, with D perhaps matching TRBD1 (6 bases). This CDR3 has 12 residues. Trimming cost V 1 base and J 7 bases, with 10 bases left between them. Germline CDR1 and CDR2: GTSNPN and SVGIG (reference sequence). The CDR3 region is CAWSGRGFEAFF. Here the CDR3 DNA reads TGTGCCTGGAGTGGCAGGGGTTTTGAAGCTTTCTTT.